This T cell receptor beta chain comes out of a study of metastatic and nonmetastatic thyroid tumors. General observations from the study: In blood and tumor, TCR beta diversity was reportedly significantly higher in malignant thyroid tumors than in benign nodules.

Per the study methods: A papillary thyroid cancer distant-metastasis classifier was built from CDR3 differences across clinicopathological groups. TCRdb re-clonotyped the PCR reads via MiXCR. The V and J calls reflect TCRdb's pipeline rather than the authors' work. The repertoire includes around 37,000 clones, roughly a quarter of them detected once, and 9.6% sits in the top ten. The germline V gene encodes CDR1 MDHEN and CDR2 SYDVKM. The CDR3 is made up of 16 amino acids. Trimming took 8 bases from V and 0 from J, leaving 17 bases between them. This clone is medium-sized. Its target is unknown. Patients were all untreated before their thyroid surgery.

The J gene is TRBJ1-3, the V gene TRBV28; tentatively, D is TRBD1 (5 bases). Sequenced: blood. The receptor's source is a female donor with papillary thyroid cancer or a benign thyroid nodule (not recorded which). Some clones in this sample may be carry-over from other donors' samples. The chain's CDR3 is CASASPGGSSGNTIYF. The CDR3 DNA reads TGTGCCAGCGCCTCGCCCGGGGGTAGCTCTGGAAACACCATATATTTT.